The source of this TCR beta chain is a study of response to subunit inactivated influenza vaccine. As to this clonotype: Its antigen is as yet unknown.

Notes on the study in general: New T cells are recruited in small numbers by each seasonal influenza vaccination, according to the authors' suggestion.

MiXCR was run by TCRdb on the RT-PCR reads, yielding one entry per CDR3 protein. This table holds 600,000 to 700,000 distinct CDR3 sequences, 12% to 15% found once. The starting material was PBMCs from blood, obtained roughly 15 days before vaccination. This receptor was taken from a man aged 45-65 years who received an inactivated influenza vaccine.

This chain's CDR3 is CASSLVQLFF. In DNA form, the CDR3 reads TGTGCCAGCAGTTTAGTCCAACTGTTTTTT. J is TRBJ1-4 and V is TRBV28; no reliable D call. There are 10 residues in the CDR3. Trimming pared 2 bases from V and 12 bases from J, leaving 4 bases between. Per germline, CDR1 MDHEN and CDR2 SYDVKM. Supplemented by reference TRBV28 and TRBJ1-4, the full variable domain reads DVKVTQSSRYLVKRTGEKVFLECVQDMDHENMFWYRQDPGLGLRLIYFSYDVKMKEKGDIPEGYSVSREKKERFSLILESASTNQTSMYLCASSLVQLFFGSGTQLSVL.